The 5 T cell receptor beta chains below were found in one sample sequenced in a study of Graves' ophthalmopathy and Graves' hyperthyroidism. Amplification targeted the TCR beta CDR3 regions, with RNA transcripts as the source material. Second-round multiplex PCR came after a first-round RT-PCR that employed HTBI primers. TCRdb used MiXCR to reprocess the multiplex PCR reads, holding one entry per CDR3 protein. The sample carries about 550,000 distinct CDR3 sequences, 35% to 40% recorded once. Sequenced input: peripheral blood or thyroid tissue (not recorded which). All receptors derive from an adult man with Graves' hyperthyroidism.

At least ten counts were recorded for this clonotype. The gene calls are TRBV9 and TRBJ1-1; D is possibly TRBD1 (6 bases). This CDR3 spans 13 amino acids. Germline V gene sequence: CDR1 SGDLS, CDR2 YYNGEE. The V gene lost 0 bases and the J gene lost 7 bases, with 10 bases spanning the gap. This CDR3 is CASSVVGGVEAFF. The CDR3 nucleotides read TGTGCCAGCAGCGTAGTCGGGGGCGTTGAAGCTTTCTTT.

This clonotype was seen ten or more times. J is TRBJ2-7 and V is TRBV5-1, with TRBD1 matching over 9 bases. Germline-derived CDR1 and CDR2 are SGHRS and YFSETQ. The CDR3 is made up of 16 amino acids. J was trimmed by 0 bases and V by 4 bases; bases with no gene match: 8. The CDR3 DNA is TGCGCCAGCAGCCCCGGGGGGACAGGGAGCTCCTACGAGCAGTACTTC. Translating gives CASSPGGTGSSYEQYF.

This rearrangement joins TRBV5-1 to TRBJ1-4; D is perhaps TRBD1 (6 bases). The CDR3 covers 14 residues. CDR1 is SGHRS and CDR2 is YFSETQ in the germline V gene. Between the trimmed V and J ends, which lost 4 bases and 8 bases, there was a span of 15 bases. As DNA, the CDR3 is TGCGCCAGCAGCGATACAGGGTGGGAGGAAAAACTGTTTTTT. Its translation is CASSDTGWEEKLFF. The full variable domain, its missing parts supplied by reference TRBV5-1 and TRBJ1-4, is KAGVTQTPRYLIKTRGQQVTLSCSPISGHRSVSWYQQTPGQGLQFLFEYFSETQRNKGNFPGRFSGRQFSNSRSEMNVSTLELGDSALYLCASSDTGWEEKLFFGSGTQLSVL.

Comments on this clonotype: The junction and the germline gene differ at one end; a read error may be behind it. The V and J genes are TRBV5-8 and TRBJ2-5; D is unresolved. The CDR3 is 11 amino acids. CDR1 SGHTS and CDR2 YDEGEE come from the germline V gene. The CDR3 is CASSLSEIQYF. In nucleotides, the CDR3 is TGTGCCAGCAGCTTGAGCGAGATCCAGTACTTC.

There are a few counts of this clonotype. The CDR3 loop is CASSSSGVVINNSPLHF. Written as DNA, the CDR3 is TGTGCCAGCAGTTCGAGCGGGGTCGTGATAAATAATTCACCCCTCCACTTT. This chain connects TRBV12-3 or TRBV12-4 to TRBJ1-6; D is ambiguous. V gave up 4 bases and J gave up 5 bases, with 18 bases separating them. The CDR3 covers 17 residues.